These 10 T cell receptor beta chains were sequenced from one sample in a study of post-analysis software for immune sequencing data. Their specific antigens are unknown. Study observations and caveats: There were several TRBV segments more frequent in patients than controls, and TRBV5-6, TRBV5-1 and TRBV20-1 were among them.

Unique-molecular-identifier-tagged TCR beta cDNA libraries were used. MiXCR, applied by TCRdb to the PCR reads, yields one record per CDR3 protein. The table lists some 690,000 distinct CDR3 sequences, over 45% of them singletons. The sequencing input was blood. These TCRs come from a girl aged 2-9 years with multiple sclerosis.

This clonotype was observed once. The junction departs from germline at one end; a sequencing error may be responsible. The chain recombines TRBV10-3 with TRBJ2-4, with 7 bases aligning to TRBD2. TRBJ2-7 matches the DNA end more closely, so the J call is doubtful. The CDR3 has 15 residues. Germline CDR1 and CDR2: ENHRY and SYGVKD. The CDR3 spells CGIESRGAGGYEQYF. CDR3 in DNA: TGTGGCATCGAATCAAGAGGGGCCGGGGGGTACGAGCAGTACTTC.

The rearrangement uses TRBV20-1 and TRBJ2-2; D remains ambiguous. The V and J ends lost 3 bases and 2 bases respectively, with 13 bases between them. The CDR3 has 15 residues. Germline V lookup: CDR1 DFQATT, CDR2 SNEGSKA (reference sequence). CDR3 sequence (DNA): TGCAGTGCTAGGGGCGACGGCACCAACACCGGGGAGCTGTTTTTT. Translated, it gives CSARGDGTNTGELFF.

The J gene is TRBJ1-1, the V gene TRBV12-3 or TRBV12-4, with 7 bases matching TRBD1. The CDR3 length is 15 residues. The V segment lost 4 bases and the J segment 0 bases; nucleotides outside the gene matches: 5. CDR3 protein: CASSYNRGLNTEAFF. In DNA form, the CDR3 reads TGTGCCAGCAGTTACAACAGGGGCCTGAACACTGAAGCTTTCTTT.

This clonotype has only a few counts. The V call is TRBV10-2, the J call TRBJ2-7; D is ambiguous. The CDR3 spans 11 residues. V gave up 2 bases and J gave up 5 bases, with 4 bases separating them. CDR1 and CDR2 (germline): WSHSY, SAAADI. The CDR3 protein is CASSEQDEQYF. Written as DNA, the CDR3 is TGCGCCAGCAGTGAGCAAGACGAGCAGTACTTC.

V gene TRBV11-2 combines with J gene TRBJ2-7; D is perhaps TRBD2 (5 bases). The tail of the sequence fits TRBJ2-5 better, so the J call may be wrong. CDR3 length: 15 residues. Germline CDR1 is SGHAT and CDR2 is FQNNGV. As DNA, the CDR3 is TGTGCCAGCAGCTCTAGCAATGCCCTTCAAGAGACCCAGTACTTC. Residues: CASSSSNALQETQYF.

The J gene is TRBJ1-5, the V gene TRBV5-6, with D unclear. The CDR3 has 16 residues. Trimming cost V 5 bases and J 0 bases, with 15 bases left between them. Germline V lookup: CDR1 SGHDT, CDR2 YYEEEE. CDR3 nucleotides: TGTGCCAGCAGTGGGCGGGTCTTCCTTAGCAATCAGCCCCAGCATTTT. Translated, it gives CASSGRVFLSNQPQHF.

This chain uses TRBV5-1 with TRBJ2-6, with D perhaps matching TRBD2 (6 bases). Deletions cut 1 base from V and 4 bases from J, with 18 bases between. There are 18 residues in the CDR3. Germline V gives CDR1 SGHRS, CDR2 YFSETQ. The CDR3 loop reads CASSLWGGGDPGANVLTF. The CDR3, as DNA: TGCGCCAGCAGCTTGTGGGGCGGAGGGGACCCCGGGGCCAACGTCCTGACTTTC.

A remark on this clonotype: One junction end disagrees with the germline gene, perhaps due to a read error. Here the CDR3 reads CASIQRGGSNTQYF. In DNA form, the CDR3 reads TGCGCCAGCATCCAGAGGGGAGGCTCAAATACGCAGTATTTT. The chain couples TRBV6-5 to TRBJ2-3; weak D call: TRBD2 (6 bases). The CDR3 runs to 14 residues. Germline V gene data show CDR1 as MNHEY and CDR2 as SVGAGI.

CDR3 bases: TGTGCCAGCAGCTTTAAGCAGGCGATACAATCATGGGAGCATTTT. Translated, it gives CASSFKQAIQSWEHF. The chain uses TRBV7-2 and TRBJ1-5, with D unresolved. Germline V gene data show CDR1 as SGHTA and CDR2 as FQGNSA. This CDR3 is built from 15 residues. The V end lost 3 bases, the J end lost 14 bases, and 23 bases lay between the germline ends.

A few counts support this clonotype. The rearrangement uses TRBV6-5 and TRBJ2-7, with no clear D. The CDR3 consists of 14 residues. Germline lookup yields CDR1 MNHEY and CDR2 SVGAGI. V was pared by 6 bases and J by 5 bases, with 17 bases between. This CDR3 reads CASSPTSERHEQYF. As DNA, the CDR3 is TGTGCCAGCAGCCCCACTTCAGAAAGGCACGAGCAGTACTTC.